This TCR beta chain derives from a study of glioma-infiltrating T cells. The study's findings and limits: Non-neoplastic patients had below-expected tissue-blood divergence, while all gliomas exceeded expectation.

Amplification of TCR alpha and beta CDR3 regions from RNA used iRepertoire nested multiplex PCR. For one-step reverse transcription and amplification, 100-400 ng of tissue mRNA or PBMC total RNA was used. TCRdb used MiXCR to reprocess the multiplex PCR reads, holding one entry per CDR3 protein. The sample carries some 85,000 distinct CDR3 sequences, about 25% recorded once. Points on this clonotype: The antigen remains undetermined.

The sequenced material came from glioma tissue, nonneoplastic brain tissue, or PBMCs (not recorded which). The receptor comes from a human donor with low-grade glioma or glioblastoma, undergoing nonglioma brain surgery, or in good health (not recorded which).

The CDR3 DNA follows: TGTGCCAGCAGCCCTCTAGCGGGGCTCTCGTACAATGAGCAGTTCTTC. It is translated as CASSPLAGLSYNEQFF. The rearrangement uses TRBV9 and TRBJ2-1; TRBD2 matches 9 bases. Germline V gene lookup returns CDR1 SGDLS and CDR2 YYNGEE. The trim removed 4 bases at V and 4 bases at J, leaving 9 bases unmatched. CDR3 length: 16 amino acids. Full variable domain (rest looked up from reference TRBV9 and TRBJ2-1): DSGVTQTPKHLITATGQRVTLRCSPRSGDLSVYWYQQSLDQGLQFLIQYYNGEERAKGNILERFSAQQFPDLHSELNLSSLELGDSALYFCASSPLAGLSYNEQFFGPGTRLTVL.